This entry describes one T cell receptor (beta chain). 60 Vbeta and 13 Jbeta primers were used in PCR. Repertoires were generated with immunoSEQ multiplex PCR, while TCRdb's copy carries only in-frame clones and drops some. In total, the table holds fewer than 85,000 clones. Germline V gives CDR1 SEHNR, CDR2 FQNEAQ (reference sequence). The CDR3 is 14 residues long. Trimming took 3 bases from V and 5 from J, leaving 13 bases between them. The data derive from a study of cytomegalovirus exposure and HLA in healthy donors. Study context: A prior analysis found some 110 million unique TCR beta sequences from 170 million or so T cells.

The sample taken for sequencing was PBMCs. This chain connects TRBV7-9 to TRBJ1-1; D possibly corresponds to TRBD1 (5 bases). This clonotype originated in a woman aged 40 to 50 in good health and CMV-seropositive. The CDR3 region has the DNA TGTGCCAGCAGCTTCGGCAGGGAGGGTACTGAAGCTTTCTTT. Protein product: CASSFGREGTEAFF. The full variable domain, in which reference TRBV7-9 and TRBJ1-1 provide the parts outside the CDR3, is DTGVSQNPRHKITKRGQNVTFRCDPISEHNRLYWYRQTLGQGPEFLTYFQNEAQLEKSRLLSDRFSAERPKGSFSTLEIQRTEQGDSAMYLCASSFGREGTEAFFGQGTRLTVV.